A selection of T cell receptor beta chains follows, all from one sample in a study of blood T cell repertoires in COVID-19. Profiling relied on immunoSEQ multiplex PCR, and the TCRdb table lists in-frame clones only, not all of them. Of roughly 200,000 clones in the sample, 85% to 90% were seen once. Sequenced input: peripheral blood. The origin of the receptors is a man aged 40-50 years with active or convalescent COVID-19. Both conserved end residues are part of each CDR3. A D gene is named only where the DNA matches it firmly. A row's size may be missing; if present it is once, few, many or a size class.

length: 15
V: TRBV7-2
size: NA
D: TRBD2
J: TRBJ2-2
CDR3: CASRVAGGATGELFF
DNA: TGTGCCAGCAGGGTAGCGGGGGGGGCAACCGGGGAGCTGTTTTTT

length: 16
V: TRBV19
size: once
D: NA
J: TRBJ1-6
CDR3: CASSIGERTYNSPLHF
DNA: TGTGCCAGTAGTATCGGTGAGAGGACCTATAATTCACCCCTCCACTTT

length: 12
V: TRBV7-2
size: NA
D: NA
J: TRBJ1-2
CDR3: CASSSGVEGYTF
DNA: TGTGCCAGCAGCTCCGGGGTTGAAGGCTACACCTTC

length: 11
V: TRBV27
size: NA
D: NA
J: TRBJ2-7
CDR3: CASGSSYEQYF
DNA: TGTGCCAGCGGTAGCTCCTACGAGCAGTACTTC

length: 15
V: TRBV27
size: NA
D: NA
J: TRBJ1-1
CDR3: CASSFGGAGNTEAFF
DNA: TGTGCCAGCAGTTTTGGTGGGGCTGGGAACACTGAAGCTTTCTTT

length: 13
V: TRBV7-3
size: NA
D: NA
J: TRBJ1-1
CDR3: CASSSQGNTEAFF
DNA: TGTGCCAGCAGCTCACAGGGGAACACTGAAGCTTTCTTT

length: 13
V: TRBV11-3
size: NA
D: NA
J: TRBJ1-1
CDR3: CASSRQPNTEAFF
DNA: TGTGCCAGCAGCCGACAGCCGAACACTGAAGCTTTCTTT

length: 15
V: TRBV9
size: NA
D: NA
J: TRBJ1-2
CDR3: CASSVDSRGSYGYTF
DNA: TGTGCCAGCAGCGTAGATTCCCGGGGTTCCTATGGCTACACCTTC

length: 13
V: TRBV15
size: once
D: TRBD2
J: TRBJ2-5
CDR3: CATSGGGRETQYF
DNA: TGTGCCACCAGCGGCGGGGGGCGGGAGACCCAGTACTTC

length: 13
V: TRBV2
size: NA
D: TRBD2
J: TRBJ2-3
CDR3: CASRGGATDTQYF
DNA: TGTGCCAGCAGGGGAGGGGCCACAGATACGCAGTATTTT

length: 14
V: TRBV5-4
size: NA
D: NA
J: TRBJ1-6
CDR3: CASSAYRHDSPLHF
DNA: TGTGCCAGCAGCGCCTACAGACACGACTCACCCCTCCACTTT

length: 13
V: TRBV12-3/TRBV12-4
size: NA
D: NA
J: TRBJ1-2
CDR3: CASSPTGYYGYTF
DNA: TGTGCCAGCAGTCCTACAGGGTACTATGGCTACACCTTC

length: 13
V: TRBV9
size: NA
D: NA
J: TRBJ2-5
CDR3: CASSVGTLETQYF
DNA: TGTGCCAGCAGCGTAGGGACACTTGAGACCCAGTACTTC

length: 13
V: TRBV19
size: NA
D: NA
J: TRBJ1-5
CDR3: CASSIRVGEPQHF
DNA: TGTGCCAGTAGTATCAGGGTTGGTGAGCCCCAGCATTTT

length: 11
V: TRBV30
size: NA
D: NA
J: TRBJ2-2
CDR3: CAWSAPGELFF
DNA: TGTGCCTGGAGTGCTCCCGGGGAGCTGTTTTTT

length: 14
V: TRBV30
size: NA
D: NA
J: TRBJ2-3
CDR3: CAWNWQAPTDTQYF
DNA: TGTGCCTGGAACTGGCAGGCCCCCACAGATACGCAGTATTTT

length: 15
V: TRBV5-1
size: NA
D: NA
J: TRBJ1-1
CDR3: CASSPQQVPATEAFF
DNA: TGCGCCAGCAGCCCCCAACAGGTACCGGCCACTGAAGCTTTCTTT

length: 14
V: TRBV10-1
size: once
D: NA
J: TRBJ2-7
CDR3: CASRRHADYYEQYF
DNA: TGCGCCAGCAGAAGGCATGCTGACTACTACGAGCAGTACTTC

length: 16
V: TRBV9
size: NA
D: NA
J: TRBJ2-3
CDR3: CASSARLPFSTDTQYF
DNA: TGTGCCAGCAGCGCCAGACTCCCTTTTAGCACAGATACGCAGTATTTT

length: 14
V: TRBV3-1/TRBV3-2
size: NA
D: NA
J: TRBJ1-3
CDR3: CASSQRQVGNTIYF
DNA: TGTGCCAGCAGCCAAAGGCAGGTCGGAAACACCATATATTTT

length: 16
V: TRBV6-5
size: NA
D: NA
J: TRBJ2-7
CDR3: CASSYSPKAGIYEQYF
DNA: TGTGCCAGCAGTTACAGCCCTAAGGCAGGGATCTACGAGCAGTACTTC

length: 15
V: TRBV4-3
size: NA
D: TRBD2
J: TRBJ2-7
CDR3: CASSLGTSGGWEQYF
DNA: TGCGCCAGCAGCCTAGGGACTAGCGGGGGGTGGGAGCAGTACTTC

length: 16
V: TRBV5-4
size: NA
D: NA
J: TRBJ2-4
CDR3: CASSRLGRLAKNIQYF
DNA: TGTGCCAGCAGTCGACTAGGGCGACTAGCCAAAAACATTCAGTACTTC

length: 12
V: TRBV6-5
size: NA
D: TRBD1
J: TRBJ1-2
CDR3: CASSHRGDGYTF
DNA: TGTGCCAGCAGCCACAGGGGGGATGGCTACACCTTC

length: 14
V: TRBV7-9
size: NA
D: NA
J: TRBJ2-3
CDR3: CASSLDGWTDTQYF
DNA: TGTGCCAGCAGCTTAGACGGGTGGACAGATACGCAGTATTTT

length: 13
V: TRBV5-6
size: NA
D: TRBD1
J: TRBJ2-2
CDR3: CASSPQGAGELFF
DNA: TGTGCCAGCAGTCCGCAGGGGGCCGGGGAGCTGTTTTTT

length: 15
V: TRBV7-2
size: NA
D: TRBD1
J: TRBJ1-4
CDR3: CASSIQGAGNEKLFF
DNA: TGTGCCAGCAGCATCCAGGGGGCGGGTAATGAAAAACTGTTTTTT

length: 13
V: TRBV19
size: NA
D: NA
J: TRBJ1-3
CDR3: CASSRAAGNTIYF
DNA: TGTGCCAGTAGTAGGGCAGCAGGAAACACCATATATTTT

length: 15
V: TRBV5-5
size: NA
D: NA
J: TRBJ1-5
CDR3: CASSLNSYSNQPQHF
DNA: TGTGCCAGCAGCTTGAACAGCTATAGCAATCAGCCCCAGCATTTT

length: 15
V: TRBV5-1
size: NA
D: NA
J: TRBJ1-5
CDR3: CASSLVGGANQPQHF
DNA: TGCGCCAGCAGCTTGGTTGGGGGGGCTAATCAGCCCCAGCATTTT

length: 15
V: TRBV7-2
size: NA
D: TRBD1
J: TRBJ1-6
CDR3: CASSFTQGRGSPLHF
DNA: TGTGCCAGCAGCTTCACACAGGGGCGAGGATCACCCCTCCACTTT

length: 15
V: TRBV4-3
size: NA
D: NA
J: TRBJ1-1
CDR3: CASSQERGLATEAFF
DNA: TGCGCCAGCAGCCAAGAGCGGGGGTTGGCCACTGAAGCTTTCTTT

length: 15
V: TRBV15
size: NA
D: NA
J: TRBJ2-5
CDR3: CATSRDKSPEGTQYF
DNA: TGTGCCACCAGCAGAGATAAGTCCCCGGAGGGGACCCAGTACTTC